This T cell receptor beta chain was sequenced in a study of tumor and adjacent non-tumor tissue in lung cancer. There are 12 residues in the CDR3. V lost 7 bases, J lost 3 bases, and 10 bases lay in between. Germline-derived CDR1 and CDR2 are MDHEN and SYDVKM. RNA was extracted from bulk tissue without any cell sorting. This non-tumor lung sample came from over 3 cm beyond the tumor edge. Between August and November 2014, newly diagnosed, chemotherapy-naive lung cancer patients underwent thoracic surgery in China. This clonotype was detected only a few times. A modified ARM-PCR protocol with three rounds of nested PCR amplified TCRbeta. TCRdb fed the multiplex PCR reads into MiXCR, producing one record per CDR3 protein. The table has 94,000 or so distinct CDR3 sequences, approximately 73% seen once.

The sequencing input was distant non-tumor lung tissue. This sequence joins TRBV28 and TRBJ2-7; tentative D call: TRBD2 (5 bases). The source of this sequence is a woman in her forties or fifties with non-small cell lung cancer. The CDR3 region has the DNA TGTGCCAGCACCATTACTAGCTACGAGCAGTACTTC. Its translation: CASTITSYEQYF.